A single sample is the source of the 2 T cell receptor beta chains below, sequenced in a study of cytomegalovirus exposure and HLA in healthy donors. Method: immunoSEQ multiplex PCR; TCRdb's copy keeps in-frame clones and lacks some. The data contain fewer than 250,000 clones, roughly 91% of them singletons. Sequencing input: PBMCs. The receptors derive from a woman aged 18-29 years in good health and CMV-seropositive.

The rearrangement links TRBV6-5 to TRBJ1-1; tentative D call: TRBD1 (6 bases). The CDR3 loop spans 14 amino acids. V lost 3 bases, J lost 1 base, and 9 bases lay in between. Germline assignment: CDR1 MNHEY and CDR2 SVGAGI. Written as DNA, the CDR3 is TGTGCCAGCAGTTATACGGGACAGAACACTGAAGCTTTCTTT. Protein sequence: CASSYTGQNTEAFF.

The chain carries TRBV5-4 and TRBJ2-7; D is uncertain. This CDR3 has 15 residues. Germline V gene sequence: CDR1 SGHNT, CDR2 YYREEE (reference sequence). The V gene lost 0 bases and the J gene lost 4 bases, with 14 bases spanning the gap. This CDR3 is CASSLVGQNGYEQYF. The CDR3 coding sequence is TGTGCCAGCAGCTTGGTAGGCCAGAACGGGTACGAGCAGTACTTC.